This T cell receptor (beta chain) was documented in a study of OX40 agonist ivuxolimab in advanced cancers. Peripheral blood came from all dose cohorts at three timepoints. This table comes from immunoSEQ multiplex PCR, and its TCRdb copy is limited to in-frame clones, with some not included. The sample holds roughly 63,000 clones, 70% to 90% seen once. The CDR3 has 14 residues. Trimming removed 5 bases from V and 1 base from J, with 9 bases in between. Per germline, CDR1 KGHSH and CDR2 LQKENI. The TCR comes from an adult with an advanced solid tumor such as melanoma, head and neck, liver or kidney cancer. The gene calls are TRBV18 and TRBJ1-3; unclear D gene. Specimen: CD4+ or CD8+ T cells sorted from blood, collected in a trial of the OX40 agonist ivuxolimab. CDR3 sequence: CASSTDSSGNTIYF. Written as DNA, the CDR3 is TGTGCCAGCTCAACCGACTCTTCTGGAAACACCATATATTTT.